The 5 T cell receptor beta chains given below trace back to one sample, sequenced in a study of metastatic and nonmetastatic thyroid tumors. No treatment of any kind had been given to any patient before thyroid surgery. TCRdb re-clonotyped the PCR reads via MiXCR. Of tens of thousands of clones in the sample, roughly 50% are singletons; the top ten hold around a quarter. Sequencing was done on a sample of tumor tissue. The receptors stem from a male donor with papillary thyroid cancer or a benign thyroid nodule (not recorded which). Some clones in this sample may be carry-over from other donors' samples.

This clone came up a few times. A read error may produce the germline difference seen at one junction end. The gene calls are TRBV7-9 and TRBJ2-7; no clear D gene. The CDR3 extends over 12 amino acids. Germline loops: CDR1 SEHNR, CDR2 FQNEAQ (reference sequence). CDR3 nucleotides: TGTGCCATCAGCCTTCCCGTCCTCGAGCAGTACTTC. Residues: CAISLPVLEQYF.

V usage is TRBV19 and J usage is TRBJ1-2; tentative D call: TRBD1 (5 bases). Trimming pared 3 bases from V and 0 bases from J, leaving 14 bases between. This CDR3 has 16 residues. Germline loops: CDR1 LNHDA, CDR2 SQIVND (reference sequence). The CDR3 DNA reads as TGTGCCAGTAGTATGAGGCCGACAGATCCTAACTATGGCTACACCTTC. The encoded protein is CASSMRPTDPNYGYTF.

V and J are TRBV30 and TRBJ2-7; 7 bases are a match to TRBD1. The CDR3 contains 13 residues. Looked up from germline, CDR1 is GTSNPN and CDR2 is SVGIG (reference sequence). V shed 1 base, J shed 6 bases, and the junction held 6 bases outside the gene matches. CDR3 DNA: TGTGCCTGGAGTGCCCTACAGGGGACCGAGCAGTACTTC. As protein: CAWSALQGTEQYF.

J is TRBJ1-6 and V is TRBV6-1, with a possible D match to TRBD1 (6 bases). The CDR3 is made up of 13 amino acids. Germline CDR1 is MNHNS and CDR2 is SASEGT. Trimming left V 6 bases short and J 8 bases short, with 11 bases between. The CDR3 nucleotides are TGTGCCAGCAGGACGGACAGTTATTCACCCCTCCACTTT. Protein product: CASRTDSYSPLHF.

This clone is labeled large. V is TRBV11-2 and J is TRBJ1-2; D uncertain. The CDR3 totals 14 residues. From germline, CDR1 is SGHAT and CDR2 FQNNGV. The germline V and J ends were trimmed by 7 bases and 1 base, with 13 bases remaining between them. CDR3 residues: CASTNLGRNYGYTF. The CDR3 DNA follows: TGTGCCAGCACCAATCTCGGGCGTAACTATGGCTACACCTTC.